One and the same sample provided the 24 T cell receptor beta chains below, sequenced in a study of CD8+ T cells in alopecia areata. The treatment denotes: oral pan-JAK inhibitor, 5-10 mg twice daily. RNA, once extracted, was reverse transcribed into cDNA for use as the sequencing template. Sequencing used immunoSEQ multiplex PCR; TCRdb keeps in-frame clones, though not all of them. The sample includes around 99,000 clones, 84% of them seen just once. Sequencing was performed on CD8+ T cells sorted from blood, taken at week 24, from a patient treated with tofacitinib. The receptors stem from a human donor with alopecia areata.

Comment on this clone: The same CDR3 is also encoded by other DNA sequences in this sample. The gene calls are TRBV14 and TRBJ2-7; D uncertain. Trimming took 3 bases from V and 3 from J, leaving 3 bases between them. The germline V gene has CDR1 SGHDN and CDR2 FVKESK. There are 11 residues in the CDR3. For the CDR3, the DNA is TGTGCCAGCAGCCAGGGCTACGAGCAGTACTTC. Its translation: CASSQGYEQYF. Together with reference TRBV14 and TRBJ2-7, the CDR3 gives the full variable domain: EAGVTQFPSHSVIEKGQTVTLRCDPISGHDNLYWYRRVMGKEIKFLLHFVKESKQDESGMPNNRFLAERTGGTYSTLKVQPAELEDSGVYFCASSQGYEQYFGPGTRLTVT.

V and J are TRBV15 and TRBJ2-2, with D perhaps matching TRBD1 (5 bases). The CDR3 is 13 residues long. CDR1 is LNHNV, CDR2 YYDKDF, per germline (reference sequence). V was shortened by 3 bases and J by 3 bases, with 5 bases between the two germline ends. This CDR3 is CATSSRDTGELFF. In nucleotides, the CDR3 is TGTGCCACCAGCAGCAGGGACACCGGGGAGCTGTTTTTT. The variable domain in full, with the rest retrieved from reference TRBV15 and TRBJ2-2, is DAMVIQNPRYQVTQFGKPVTLSCSQTLNHNVMYWYQQKSSQAPKLLFHYYDKDFNNEADTPDNFQSRRPNTSFCFLDIRSPGLGDTAMYLCATSSRDTGELFFGEGSRLTVL.

The count of this clone is one. This sequence joins TRBV29-1 and TRBJ2-7; 7 nucleotides match TRBD2. This CDR3 is 13 amino acids long. Trimming at V came to 5 bases and at J to 0 bases, leaving 4 bases not matched to a gene. The germline V gene encodes CDR1 SQVTM and CDR2 ANQGSEA. This CDR3 reads CSVMRGSSYEQYF. The CDR3 DNA sequence: TGCAGCGTTATGCGGGGGAGCTCCTACGAGCAGTACTTC.

This chain uses TRBV27 with TRBJ1-5; D unresolved. CDR1 and CDR2 (germline): MNHEY, SMNVEV (reference sequence). This CDR3 comprises 15 residues. V gave up 4 bases and J gave up 0 bases, with 10 bases separating them. The CDR3 spells CASSWSGDSNQPQHF. Here the CDR3 DNA reads TGTGCCAGCAGTTGGTCCGGAGATAGCAATCAGCCCCAGCATTTT.

CDR3 region: CASNRAAGTAYGYTF. CDR3 bases: TGTGCCAGCAATAGAGCCGCCGGGACAGCCTATGGCTACACCTTC. The chain couples TRBV6-5 to TRBJ1-2; 7 bases are shared with TRBD1. This CDR3 spans 15 amino acids. Germline-derived CDR1 and CDR2 are MNHEY and SVGAGI. V gave up 7 bases and J gave up 4 bases; unmatched junction bases: 12.

This clone was recorded a few times. The chain employs TRBV4-1 and TRBJ2-6; unclear D gene. CDR3 length: 18 amino acids. Trimming stripped 0 bases from V and 0 bases from J, with 12 bases between. From germline, CDR1 is MGHRA and CDR2 YSYEKL. As DNA, the CDR3 is TGCGCCAGCAGCCAAGATTCCCGGATTTCCTCTGGGGCCAACGTCCTGACTTTC. This codes for CASSQDSRISSGANVLTF.

The chain joins TRBV5-1 to TRBJ1-1; 7 bases are a match to TRBD1. Germline loops: CDR1 SGHRS, CDR2 YFSETQ. J gave up 0 bases and V 1 base, and 6 bases lay outside the gene matches. The CDR3 contains 16 residues. CDR3 amino acids: CASSLWGQGVNTEAFF. The DNA of the CDR3 is TGCGCCAGCAGCTTGTGGGGCCAGGGGGTGAACACTGAAGCTTTCTTT.

This clone was counted a single time. The gene calls are TRBV5-6 and TRBJ1-5; 7 bases map to TRBD1. The CDR3 contains 19 residues. With 1 base clipped from V and 7 bases from J, the junction kept 20 bases outside the gene matches. Germline CDR1 is SGHDT and CDR2 is YYEEEE. CDR3 coding DNA: TGTGCCAGCAGCTTGAACCAGGGGTTAGGGGGCCTCCGGAGGCAGCCCCAGCATTTT. Amino acid sequence: CASSLNQGLGGLRRQPQHF.

The chain links TRBV30 to TRBJ2-7; TRBD1 matches at 7 bases. In germline, CDR1 is GTSNPN, CDR2 SVGIG (reference sequence). V lost 3 bases to trimming and J lost 2 bases; unmatched junction nucleotides: 4. This CDR3 region has 13 residues. In nucleotides, the CDR3 is TGTGCCTGGAGCCCCGGACAGGCCTACGAGCAGTACTTC. Translation: CAWSPGQAYEQYF.

This sequence joins TRBV4-3 and TRBJ2-7; possibly TRBD2 for D (6 bases). CDR1 is LGHNA, CDR2 YSLEER, per germline. The CDR3 sequence is 13 residues long. Deletions cut 3 bases from V and 7 bases from J, with 13 bases between. The CDR3 DNA is TGCGCCAGCAGCCAGGTGGGGGGTCTGGAGCAGTACTTC. Amino acid sequence: CASSQVGGLEQYF.

The J gene is TRBJ2-5, the V gene TRBV4-1, with TRBD2 identical over 9 bases. The assigned J gene may be wrong: the sequence end matches TRBJ2-7 better. The CDR3 has 18 amino acids. Germline loops: CDR1 MGHRA, CDR2 YSYEKL. The CDR3 is CASSRSFSGGDISYEQYF. CDR3 DNA sequence: TGCGCCAGCAGCCGGAGCTTTAGCGGGGGAGACATCTCCTACGAGCAGTACTTC.

The chain recombines TRBV27 with TRBJ2-7; 11 nucleotides line up with TRBD2. The junction had 9 bases not matched to a gene; V was cut back by 5 bases and J by 3 bases. The length of the CDR3 is 16 residues. CDR1 is MNHEY and CDR2 is SMNVEV in the germline V gene (reference sequence). CDR3 coding DNA: TGTGCCAGCAGTCCACTCCCGGGACTAGCGGTCTACGAGCAGTACTTC. Translating it yields CASSPLPGLAVYEQYF.

This chain links TRBV4-2 with TRBJ1-1; unclear D gene. The CDR3 is 15 amino acids. Trimming stripped 4 bases from V and 3 bases from J, with 15 bases between. CDR1 is LGHNA and CDR2 is YNFKEQ in the germline V gene. This chain's CDR3 is CASSPQREGDTEAFF. CDR3 DNA: TGTGCCAGCAGCCCCCAGAGGGAAGGAGACACTGAAGCTTTCTTT.

V gene TRBV27 combines with J gene TRBJ2-1; a weak D match, TRBD1 (6 bases). This CDR3 has 16 residues. Between the trimmed V and J ends, which lost 3 bases and 4 bases, there was a span of 16 bases. The germline gives CDR1 MNHEY, CDR2 SMNVEV (reference sequence). The CDR3: CASSLLQGLGYNEQFF. In nucleotides, the CDR3 is TGTGCCAGCAGTTTGCTACAGGGTCTGGGTTACAATGAGCAGTTCTTC.

The V and J genes are TRBV5-8 and TRBJ2-3; 7 bases are a match to TRBD2. CDR1 is SGHTS and CDR2 is YDEGEE in the germline V gene. J was trimmed by 1 base and V by 1 base; bases with no gene match: 9. The CDR3 consists of 17 residues. The CDR3, as DNA: TGTGCCAGCAGCTTGCTCACGCCGGCGGGGGGCACAGATACGCAGTATTTT. Its protein product is CASSLLTPAGGTDTQYF.

The chain combines TRBV6-5 with TRBJ2-7; 9 bases are a match to TRBD1. The germline gives CDR1 MNHEY, CDR2 SVGAGI. V was clipped by 5 bases and J by 4 bases; unmatched bases: 6. The CDR3 length is 14 residues. CDR3 amino acids: CASSPGTGIYEQYF. The CDR3 nucleotides are TGTGCCAGCAGTCCCGGGACAGGGATATACGAGCAGTACTTC.

The CDR3 DNA reads TGTGCCAGCAGCCCTAGTCCGGGACAGGGATATGGCTACACCTTC. It specifies CASSPSPGQGYGYTF. The J gene is TRBJ1-2, the V gene TRBV4-2; TRBD1 agrees at 9 bases. The CDR3 is made up of 15 amino acids. Germline V gene sequence: CDR1 LGHNA, CDR2 YNFKEQ. Trimming at V came to 4 bases and at J to 5 bases, leaving 8 bases not matched to a gene.

The genes are TRBV4-3 and TRBJ2-1, with TRBD2 as a possible D gene (7 bases). CDR3 length: 17 residues. Trimming stripped 0 bases from V and 4 bases from J, with 16 bases between. Germline-derived CDR1 and CDR2 are LGHNA and YSLEER. The CDR3, as DNA: TGCGCCAGCAGCCAAGATTCGGCGCGGGGGCGGTACAATGAGCAGTTCTTC. Translated: CASSQDSARGRYNEQFF.

The chain is built from TRBV27 and TRBJ2-3; D is uncertain. Germline loops: CDR1 MNHEY, CDR2 SMNVEV (reference sequence). Trimming cost V 6 bases and J 0 bases, with 13 bases left between them. CDR3 length: 15 amino acids. Here the CDR3 DNA reads TGTGCCAGCAGCCTGGGCTTACCTAGCACAGATACGCAGTATTTT. Translated: CASSLGLPSTDTQYF.

This clone is judged medium-sized. The rearrangement uses TRBV29-1 and TRBJ2-6; D is undetermined. Trimming pared 0 bases from V and 2 bases from J, leaving 17 bases between. The CDR3 spans 18 residues. Germline V gives CDR1 SQVTM, CDR2 ANQGSEA. CDR3 DNA sequence: TGCAGCGTTGAAGACTACATGGAAGGTTTAGCTGGGGCCAACGTCCTGACTTTC. Translated, it gives CSVEDYMEGLAGANVLTF.

The chain has TRBV2 and TRBJ2-2, with 8 positions matching TRBD1. Trimming removed 5 bases from V and 4 bases from J; junction bases left unmatched: 3. CDR1 SNHLY and CDR2 FYNNEI come from the germline V gene. The CDR3 loop spans 14 amino acids. CDR3 sequence: CASSTTGVTGELFF. The CDR3 DNA reads as TGTGCCAGCAGTACGACAGGGGTCACCGGGGAGCTGTTTTTT.

This clone has more than one count but fewer than ten. V is TRBV29-1 and J is TRBJ2-7, with a weak D call TRBD1 (6 bases). V was pared by 7 bases and J by 2 bases, with 12 bases between. This CDR3 has 12 amino acids. The germline CDR1 and CDR2 sequences are SQVTM and ANQGSEA. CDR3 residues: CSAVTGTYEQYF. CDR3 nucleotides: TGCAGCGCTGTGACAGGAACCTACGAGCAGTACTTC.

The chain joins TRBV11-2 to TRBJ2-7; unclear D gene. CDR1 and CDR2 (germline): SGHAT, FQNNGV. V gave up 4 bases and J gave up 2 bases, with 9 bases separating them. The CDR3 is 13 residues long. The CDR3 coding sequence is TGTGCCAGCAGCTCTACTACTACCTACGAGCAGTACTTC. Amino acids: CASSSTTTYEQYF.

The chain carries TRBV7-9 and TRBJ2-5; TRBD2 aligns across 8 bases. The CDR3 length is 15 residues. Trimming cost V 4 bases and J 5 bases; bases outside gene matches: 9. The germline V gene encodes CDR1 SEHNR and CDR2 FQNEAQ (reference sequence). Here the CDR3 reads CASSSAGAHWETQYF. The CDR3 DNA sequence: TGTGCCAGCAGCTCAGCGGGGGCCCACTGGGAGACCCAGTACTTC.